This T cell receptor beta chain was identified in a study of T cells in narcolepsy. CDR1 SGHRS and CDR2 YFSETQ come from the germline V gene. The CDR3 length is 13 residues. Between the trimmed V and J ends, which lost 4 bases and 3 bases, there was a span of 10 bases. This clone was counted a few times. Profiled with immunoSEQ multiplex PCR; TCRdb holds only in-frame clones, not every one. The sample shows about 30,000 clones, 78% of them seen only once. The origin of this receptor is a human donor with narcolepsy. The chain couples TRBV5-1 to TRBJ1-1; D might be TRBD1 (6 bases). Material: CD45RA- memory CD4+ T cells from PBMCs. CDR3 DNA sequence: TGCGCCAGCAGCCGCAGGGGTGACACTGAAGCTTTCTTT. Amino acids: CASSRRGDTEAFF. The variable domain in full, completed from reference TRBV5-1 and TRBJ1-1, reads KAGVTQTPRYLIKTRGQQVTLSCSPISGHRSVSWYQQTPGQGLQFLFEYFSETQRNKGNFPGRFSGRQFSNSRSEMNVSTLELGDSALYLCASSRRGDTEAFFGQGTRLTVV.